This T cell receptor (beta chain) derives from a study of blood T cell repertoires in COVID-19. Looking at the study overall: The United States, Italy and Spain provided the acute and convalescent COVID-19 samples. The analysed material was cDNA or gDNA that came from T cells, B-cell-depleted T cells, or PBMCs.

Original analysis: Estimated nucleated cell counts came from reference gene primer amplification. This table comes from immunoSEQ multiplex PCR, and its TCRdb copy is limited to in-frame clones, with some not included. V, J and clone size reflect that table, while D and trimming were determined from the DNA. The profile shows some 75,000 clones, around 89% of them singletons. V lost 4 bases to trimming and J lost 3 bases; unmatched junction nucleotides: 6. This CDR3 has 15 amino acids. Germline-derived CDR1 and CDR2 are SGDLS and YYNGEE. The sequenced sample was peripheral blood. The rearrangement joins TRBV9 to TRBJ1-4, with 7 positions matching TRBD1. The sequence derives from a man in his fifties or sixties with acute or convalescent COVID-19. The CDR3 DNA is TGTGCCAGCAGCCCTCACAGGGGTTCTAATGAAAAACTGTTTTTT. Translated, it gives CASSPHRGSNEKLFF.